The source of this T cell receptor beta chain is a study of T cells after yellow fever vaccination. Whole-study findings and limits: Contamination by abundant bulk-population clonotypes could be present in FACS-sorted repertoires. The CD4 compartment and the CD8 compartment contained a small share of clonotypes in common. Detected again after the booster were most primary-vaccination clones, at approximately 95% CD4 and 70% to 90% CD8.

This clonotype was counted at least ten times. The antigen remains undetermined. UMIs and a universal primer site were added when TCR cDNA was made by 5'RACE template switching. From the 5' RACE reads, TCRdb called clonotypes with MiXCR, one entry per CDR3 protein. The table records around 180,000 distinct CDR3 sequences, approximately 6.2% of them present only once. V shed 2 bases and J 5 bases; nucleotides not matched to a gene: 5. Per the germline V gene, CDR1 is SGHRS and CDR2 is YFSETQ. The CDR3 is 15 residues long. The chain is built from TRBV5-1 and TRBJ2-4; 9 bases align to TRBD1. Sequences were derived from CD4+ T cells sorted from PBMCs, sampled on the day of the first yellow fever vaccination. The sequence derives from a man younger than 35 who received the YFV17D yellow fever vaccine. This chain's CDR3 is CASSLQGQGQNIQYF. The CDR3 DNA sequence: TGCGCCAGCAGCTTACAGGGACAGGGTCAAAACATTCAGTACTTC.